What follows describes a single T cell receptor beta chain. The record originates from a study of blood T cell repertoires in COVID-19. The overall study: Material from acute and convalescent COVID-19 was sourced from the United States, Italy and Spain. Nucleic acid was either cDNA or gDNA, and it came from T cells, B-cell-depleted T cells, or PBMCs.

Per the germline V gene, CDR1 is SGHTA and CDR2 is FQGTGA. V shed 5 bases and J 4 bases; nucleotides not matched to a gene: 7. This CDR3 has 15 amino acids. Source study methods: Estimates of nucleated cell counts were drawn from the amplification of reference gene primers. Profiled with immunoSEQ multiplex PCR; TCRdb holds only in-frame clones, not every one. For V, J and clone size, that table is used; D and trimming come from the DNA. This table holds under 250,000 clones, 80% to 85% found once. The sequence was obtained from a woman in her sixties or seventies with acute or convalescent COVID-19. This chain uses TRBV7-3 with TRBJ2-2; 7 positions match TRBD1. The material sequenced was peripheral blood. CDR3 in amino acids: CASSPGQVGTGELFF. The CDR3 nucleotides are TGTGCCAGCAGCCCCGGACAGGTGGGCACCGGGGAGCTGTTTTTT.